A single T cell receptor (beta chain) is shown here with its context. Its antigen is as yet unknown. This entry is derived from a study of Ad26.COV2.S vaccination and SARS-CoV-2 variants. Study-wide background: As a participant in COV1001, the donor was in the Ad26.COV2.S trial arm. Study-level results: Substantial response breadth was reportedly seen for spike-specific CD8+ and CD4+ T cells after vaccination.

Noted treatment: roughly 19 received Ad26.COV2.S at low or high dose, single or two shots; about 5 received placebo; per-sample allocation not given. Sampling was performed 63 days after the first vaccine or placebo injection. Spike of the Wuhan-strain SARS-CoV-2 was expressed by an Ad26 vector, which formed the vaccine. The data were produced by immunoSEQ multiplex PCR, yet TCRdb's version contains in-frame clones alone and is incomplete. The sample comprises about 480,000 clones, 87% of which are singletons, and about 13% rests with the top ten. Trimming at V came to 3 bases and at J to 10 bases, leaving 4 bases not matched to a gene. Germline CDR1 and CDR2: MGHRA and YSYEKL. The CDR3 covers 14 residues.

The V and J genes are TRBV4-1 and TRBJ2-1, with 12 positions matching TRBD2. This clonotype originated in a person aged 18 to 59 who received the Ad26.COV2.S COVID-19 vaccine or a placebo. Sample: peripheral blood, taken in a trial of Ad26.COV2.S vaccine versus placebo. CDR3: CASSQTSGRDEQFF. The CDR3 DNA follows: TGCGCCAGCAGCCAGACTAGCGGGAGAGACGAGCAGTTCTTC.